The 15 T cell receptor beta chains presented below share a single source sample, sequenced in a study of shared clonotypes between healthy human individuals. CD45RO-negative CD8 cells positively selected for CCR7 made up the naive population, which excluded terminally differentiated effector memory CD45RA+ cells. Measured with immunoSEQ multiplex PCR; TCRdb has only the in-frame clones, and not every one. The sample lists about 2 million clones, just under 95% occurring once. Sample: naive CD8+ T cells sorted from blood. Receptor source: a man aged 18 to 30 in good health.

This sequence joins TRBV28 and TRBJ1-1, with D possibly TRBD1 on 5 matching bases. V lost 7 bases to trimming and J lost 6 bases, with 15 bases between them. Germline V lookup: CDR1 MDHEN, CDR2 SYDVKM. CDR3 size: 13 residues. CDR3 in amino acids: CASIGGASPEAFF. For the CDR3, the DNA is TGTGCCAGCATCGGAGGGGCGTCCCCTGAAGCTTTCTTT.

The chain employs TRBV7-6 and TRBJ2-1; a weak D match, TRBD1 (6 bases). Germline lookup yields CDR1 SGHVS and CDR2 FNYEAQ. This CDR3 is 14 amino acids long. V lost 10 bases and J 1 base, leaving 14 bases between the germline ends. The CDR3 sequence: CAILIQGSYNEQFF. The DNA of the CDR3 is TGTGCCATTCTCATACAGGGTTCCTACAATGAGCAGTTCTTC.

The chain links TRBV29-1 to TRBJ1-4; the match to TRBD1 covers 10 bases. CDR1 and CDR2 from the germline V gene are SQVTM and ANQGSEA. The CDR3 sequence is 13 residues long. V shed 4 bases, J shed 6 bases, and the junction held 2 bases outside the gene matches. In DNA, the CDR3 is TGCAGCGTTGCGACAGGGGGCCATGAAAAACTGTTTTTT. It translates to CSVATGGHEKLFF.

The gene calls are TRBV15 and TRBJ1-1; the match to TRBD1 covers 7 bases. CDR1 and CDR2 (germline): LNHNV, YYDKDF (reference sequence). With 7 bases clipped from V and 2 bases from J, the junction kept 10 bases outside the gene matches. The CDR3 totals 15 residues. The CDR3 DNA follows: TGTGCCACCACGAGGGAGCCAGGGGGAAACACTGAAGCTTTCTTT. Its protein product is CATTREPGGNTEAFF. Full variable domain (missing parts from reference TRBV15 and TRBJ1-1): DAMVIQNPRYQVTQFGKPVTLSCSQTLNHNVMYWYQQKSSQAPKLLFHYYDKDFNNEADTPDNFQSRRPNTSFCFLDIRSPGLGDTAMYLCATTREPGGNTEAFFGQGTRLTVV.

This rearrangement joins TRBV6-6 to TRBJ2-5, with a possible D match to TRBD1 (5 bases). The CDR3 totals 12 residues. Trimming took off 6 bases at V and 5 bases at J, with 10 bases between the two ends. Looked up from germline, CDR1 is MNHNY and CDR2 is SVGAGI (reference sequence). CDR3 DNA: TGTGCCAGCAGCAGGGTCGGGGAGACCCAGTACTTC. Translated: CASSRVGETQYF.

This clone was detected only a few times. This rearrangement joins TRBV30 to TRBJ1-2; D not resolved. Trimming left V 1 base short and J 7 bases short, with 7 bases between. The CDR3 totals 11 residues. Germline assignment: CDR1 GTSNPN and CDR2 SVGIG (reference sequence). The CDR3 DNA reads TGTGCCTGGAGTGAGGGTCTTGGCTACACCTTC. Its translation is CAWSEGLGYTF. Based on the CDR3 plus reference TRBV30 and TRBJ1-2, the full variable domain is SQTIHQWPATLVQPVGSPLSLECTVEGTSNPNLYWYRQAAGRGLQLLFYSVGIGQISSEVPQNLSASRPQDRQFILSSKKLLLSDSGFYLCAWSEGLGYTFGSGTRLTVV.

The rearrangement joins TRBV6-1 to TRBJ2-7, with TRBD1 matching 7 bases. Trimming at V came to 6 bases and at J to 0 bases, leaving 8 bases not matched to a gene. Germline V lookup: CDR1 MNHNS, CDR2 SASEGT. CDR3 length equals 15 residues. The DNA of the CDR3 is TGTGCCAGCAGGGACGGACAGGACCTCTCCTACGAGCAGTACTTC. It encodes CASRDGQDLSYEQYF.

A note on this clone: The identical CDR3 is also encoded by other nucleotide sequences in the sample. The chain is built from TRBV9 and TRBJ2-3, with 10 bases fitting TRBD2. This CDR3 spans 14 amino acids. The ends lost 4 bases at V and 5 bases at J; junction bases unmatched: 4. Germline CDR1 SGDLS, CDR2 YYNGEE. The CDR3 coding sequence is TGTGCCAGCAGCCTCAGCGGGAGGGAAGATACGCAGTATTTT. This codes for CASSLSGREDTQYF.

This clone appeared a single time. The chain is built from TRBV5-1 and TRBJ2-1; D might be TRBD1 or TRBD2, each matching 5 bases. Germline V lookup: CDR1 SGHRS, CDR2 YFSETQ. Trimming took 0 bases from V and 2 from J, leaving 9 bases between them. CDR3 length: 15 amino acids. CDR3 amino acids: CASSLAGPTYNEQFF. The DNA of the CDR3 is TGCGCCAGCAGCTTGGCGGGACCCACCTACAATGAGCAGTTCTTC.

The chain employs TRBV19 and TRBJ2-5, with unresolved D. Germline V gives CDR1 LNHDA, CDR2 SQIVND (reference sequence). The CDR3 spans 14 residues. Trimming cost V 5 bases and J 5 bases, with 15 bases left between them. DNA for the CDR3: TGTGCCAGTAGTGCGCTTGACGGTCGGGAGACCCAGTACTTC. Translation gives CASSALDGRETQYF.

The V gene is TRBV10-2, the J gene TRBJ2-7, with D unclear. Trimming pared 6 bases from V and 1 base from J, leaving 10 bases between. The germline gives CDR1 WSHSY, CDR2 SAAADI. The CDR3 extends over 13 amino acids. Here the CDR3 DNA reads TGCGCCAGCAGGATAGACGGGTCCTACGAGCAGTACTTC. This encodes CASRIDGSYEQYF.

The chain recombines TRBV7-9 with TRBJ1-4; tentative D call: TRBD1 (5 bases). Germline loops: CDR1 SEHNR, CDR2 FQNEAQ (reference sequence). The CDR3 sequence is 15 residues long. V was shortened by 5 bases and J by 5 bases, with 15 bases between the two germline ends. The CDR3 DNA reads as TGTGCCAGCAGCCCCCCGGGGACTTTAAATGAAAAACTGTTTTTT. Its translation: CASSPPGTLNEKLFF.

The rearrangement joins TRBV7-9 to TRBJ2-6; D remains ambiguous. CDR3 length equals 16 residues. Deletions cut 5 bases from V and 0 bases from J, with 11 bases between. CDR1 and CDR2 (germline): SEHNR, FQNEAQ (reference sequence). This CDR3 is CASSPPVLSGANVLTF. CDR3 DNA sequence: TGTGCCAGCAGCCCACCGGTCCTCTCTGGGGCCAACGTCCTGACTTTC.

V gene TRBV5-4 combines with J gene TRBJ2-1; 8 bases are a match to TRBD2. The V segment lost 3 bases and the J segment 3 bases; nucleotides outside the gene matches: 5. Germline loops: CDR1 SGHNT, CDR2 YYREEE (reference sequence). The CDR3 has 15 residues. This CDR3 reads CASSSLAEFYNEQFF. Here the CDR3 DNA reads TGTGCCAGCAGCTCACTAGCGGAGTTCTACAATGAGCAGTTCTTC.

The V gene is TRBV7-9, the J gene TRBJ2-3; TRBD2 matches 9 bases. J lost 6 bases, V lost 5 bases, and 15 bases had no gene match. Germline V lookup: CDR1 SEHNR, CDR2 FQNEAQ (reference sequence). The CDR3 runs to 17 residues. This CDR3 is CASSPEGRRGGIDTQYF. CDR3 DNA: TGTGCCAGCAGCCCAGAGGGGAGGCGGGGGGGCATCGATACGCAGTATTTT.